The next 3 T cell receptor beta chains were all read from a single sample in a study of T cells expressing NK-cell markers. TCRdb re-called the 5' RACE reads and shows each CDR3 protein once, DNA omitted. The sample has about 160,000 distinct CDR3 sequences. Source material: blood T cells: a sorted CD56 or NKG2C T cell subset, CD4+ or CD8+ T cells, or bulk PBMC T cells (not recorded which). The receptors were sampled from a man aged 18-75 years in good health.

This chain links TRBV27 with TRBJ2-7; TCRdb lists TRBD1, though no DNA is available to test this call. Germline CDR1 is MNHEY and CDR2 is SMNVEV (reference sequence). This CDR3 is built from 13 residues. CDR3 region: CASSLGTGREQYF.

The V and J genes are TRBV10-3 and TRBJ2-5; TCRdb reports TRBD1, a call that lacks DNA to check it against. There are 15 residues in the CDR3. Germline assignment: CDR1 ENHRY and CDR2 SYGVKD. The CDR3 sequence is CAISESTGGDETQYF.

This chain connects TRBV12-3 or TRBV12-4 to TRBJ2-3; with no DNA, the TCRdb D assignment of TRBD2 cannot be verified. The CDR3 spans 17 residues. The CDR3 loop reads CASSLGGAGGITDTQYF.